This T cell receptor (beta chain) was found in a study of Graves' ophthalmopathy and Graves' hyperthyroidism. This clonotype was recorded at least ten times. RNA served as the template for amplifying TCR beta CDR3 regions. HTBI primers served in a first-round RT-PCR, which a second-round multiplex PCR followed. TCRdb analysed the multiplex PCR reads with MiXCR anew, one entry per CDR3 protein. The sample consists of some 350,000 distinct CDR3 sequences, approximately 18% of them appearing once. The sequenced material came from peripheral blood. This TCR derives from an adult woman with stable Graves' hyperthyroidism.

The CDR3 is CASSLEYISTGEDEQYF. The DNA for the CDR3 is TGTGCCAGCAGCTTAGAATATATATCTACGGGCGAGGACGAGCAGTACTTC. The chain uses TRBV11-2 and TRBJ2-7; unclear D gene. The ends were cut back, 0 bases at V and 5 bases at J, with 20 bases in the middle. Germline V lookup: CDR1 SGHAT, CDR2 FQNNGV. This CDR3 spans 17 amino acids.